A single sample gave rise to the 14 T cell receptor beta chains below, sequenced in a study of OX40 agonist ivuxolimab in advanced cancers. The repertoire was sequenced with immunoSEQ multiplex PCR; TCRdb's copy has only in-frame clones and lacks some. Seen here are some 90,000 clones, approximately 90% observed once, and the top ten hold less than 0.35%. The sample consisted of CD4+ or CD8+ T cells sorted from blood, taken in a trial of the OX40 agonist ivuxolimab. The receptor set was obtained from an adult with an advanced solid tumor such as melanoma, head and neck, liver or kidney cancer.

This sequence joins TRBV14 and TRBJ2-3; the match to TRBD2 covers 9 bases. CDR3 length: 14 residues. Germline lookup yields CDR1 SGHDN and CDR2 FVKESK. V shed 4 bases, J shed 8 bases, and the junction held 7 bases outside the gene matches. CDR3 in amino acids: CASSPSGAPPTQYF. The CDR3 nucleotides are TGTGCCAGCAGCCCTAGCGGGGCCCCTCCTACGCAGTATTTT.

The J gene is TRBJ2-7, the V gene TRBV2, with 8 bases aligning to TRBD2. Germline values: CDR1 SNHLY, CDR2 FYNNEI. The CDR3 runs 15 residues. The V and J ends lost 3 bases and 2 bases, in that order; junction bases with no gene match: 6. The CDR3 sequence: CASSESGGGPYEQYF. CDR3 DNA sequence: TGTGCCAGCAGTGAGAGCGGGGGCGGTCCCTACGAGCAGTACTTC.

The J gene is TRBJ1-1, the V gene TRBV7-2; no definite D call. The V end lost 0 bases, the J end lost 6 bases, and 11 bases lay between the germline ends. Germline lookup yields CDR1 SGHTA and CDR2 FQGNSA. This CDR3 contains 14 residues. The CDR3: CASSLAEGRSEAFF. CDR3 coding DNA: TGTGCCAGCAGCTTAGCGGAGGGTCGGTCTGAAGCTTTCTTT.

CDR3 loop: CASSLDSGRPYEQYF. In DNA, the CDR3 is TGTGCCAGCAGCTTGGATAGCGGGAGACCCTACGAGCAGTACTTC. The chain employs TRBV5-4 and TRBJ2-7; TRBD2 matches at 9 bases. V lost 0 bases, J lost 2 bases, and 3 bases stayed unmatched. CDR1 and CDR2 from the germline V gene are SGHNT and YYREEE (reference sequence). The CDR3 runs to 15 residues.

The CDR3 sequence is CASRVGSTDTQYF. DNA of the CDR3: TGTGCCAGCCGAGTGGGATCCACAGATACGCAGTATTTT. The rearrangement links TRBV2 to TRBJ2-3; D is unresolved. The CDR3 loop spans 13 amino acids. V was shortened by 8 bases and J by 2 bases, with 11 bases between the two germline ends. Germline CDR1 reads SNHLY; CDR2 reads FYNNEI.

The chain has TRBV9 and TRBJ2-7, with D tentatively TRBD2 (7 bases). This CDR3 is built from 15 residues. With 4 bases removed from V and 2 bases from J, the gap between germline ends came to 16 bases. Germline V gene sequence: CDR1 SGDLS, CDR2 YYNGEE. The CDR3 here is CASSRGAPPTYEQYF. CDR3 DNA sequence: TGTGCCAGCAGCCGGGGGGCTCCACCGACCTACGAGCAGTACTTC. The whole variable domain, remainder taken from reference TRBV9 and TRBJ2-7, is DSGVTQTPKHLITATGQRVTLRCSPRSGDLSVYWYQQSLDQGLQFLIQYYNGEERAKGNILERFSAQQFPDLHSELNLSSLELGDSALYFCASSRGAPPTYEQYFGPGTRLTVT.

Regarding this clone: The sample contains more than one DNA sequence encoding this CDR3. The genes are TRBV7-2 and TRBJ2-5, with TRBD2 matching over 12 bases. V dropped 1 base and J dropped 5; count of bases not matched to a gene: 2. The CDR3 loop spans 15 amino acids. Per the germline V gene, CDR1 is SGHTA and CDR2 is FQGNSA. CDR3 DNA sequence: TGTGCCAGCAGCTTAGGACTAGCGGGAGTTGAGACCCAGTACTTC. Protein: CASSLGLAGVETQYF.

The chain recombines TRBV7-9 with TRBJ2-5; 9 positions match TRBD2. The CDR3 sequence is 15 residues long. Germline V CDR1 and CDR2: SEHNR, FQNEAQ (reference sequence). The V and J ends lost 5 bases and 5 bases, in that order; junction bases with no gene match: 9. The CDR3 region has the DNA TGTGCCAGCAGCCCCGCGGGAGGGTTTCAGGAGACCCAGTACTTC. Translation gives CASSPAGGFQETQYF. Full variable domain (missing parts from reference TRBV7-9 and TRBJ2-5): DTGVSQNPRHKITKRGQNVTFRCDPISEHNRLYWYRQTLGQGPEFLTYFQNEAQLEKSRLLSDRFSAERPKGSFSTLEIQRTEQGDSAMYLCASSPAGGFQETQYFGPGTRLLVL.

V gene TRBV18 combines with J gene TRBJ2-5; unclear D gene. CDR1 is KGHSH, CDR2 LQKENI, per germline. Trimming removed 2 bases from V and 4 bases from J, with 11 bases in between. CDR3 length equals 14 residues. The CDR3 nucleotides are TGTGCCAGCTCACCAAGCTCAGCCAGAGAGACCCAGTACTTC. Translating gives CASSPSSARETQYF.

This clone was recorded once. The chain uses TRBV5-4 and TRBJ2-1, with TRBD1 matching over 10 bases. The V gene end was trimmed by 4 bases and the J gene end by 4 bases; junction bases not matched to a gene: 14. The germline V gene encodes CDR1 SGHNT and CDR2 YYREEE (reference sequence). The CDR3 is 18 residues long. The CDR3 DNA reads TGTGCCAGCAGCAGGGGACAGGGGAGCGTGTTAGGATACAATGAGCAGTTCTTC. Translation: CASSRGQGSVLGYNEQFF.

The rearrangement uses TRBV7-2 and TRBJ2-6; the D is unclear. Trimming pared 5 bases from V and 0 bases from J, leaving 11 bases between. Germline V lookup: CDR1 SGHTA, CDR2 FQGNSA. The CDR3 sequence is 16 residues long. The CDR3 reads CASSTQANSGANVLTF. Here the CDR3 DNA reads TGTGCCAGCAGCACCCAAGCCAACTCTGGGGCCAACGTCCTGACTTTC.

The CDR3 region is CASSIRGGGAGTDTQYF. The DNA for the CDR3 is TGTGCCAGTAGTATCCGGGGAGGGGGCGCGGGGACAGATACGCAGTATTTT. V and J are TRBV19 and TRBJ2-3, with D possibly called TRBD1 or TRBD2 (7 bases each). Trimming took off 3 bases at V and 3 bases at J, with 19 bases between the two ends. CDR3 size: 17 residues. CDR1 and CDR2 (germline): LNHDA, SQIVND (reference sequence).

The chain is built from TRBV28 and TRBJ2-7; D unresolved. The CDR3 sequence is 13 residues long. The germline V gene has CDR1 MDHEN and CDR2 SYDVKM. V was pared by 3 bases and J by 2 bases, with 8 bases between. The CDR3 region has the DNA TGTGCCAGCAGTTTGCAGGCCCCCTACGAGCAGTACTTC. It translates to CASSLQAPYEQYF.

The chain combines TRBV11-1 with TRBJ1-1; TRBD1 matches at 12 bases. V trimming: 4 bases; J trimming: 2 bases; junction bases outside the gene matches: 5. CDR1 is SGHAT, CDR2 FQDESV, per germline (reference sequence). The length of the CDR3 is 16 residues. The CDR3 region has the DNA TGTGCCAGCAGCTCGGGACAGGGGGCTGGCAACACTGAAGCTTTCTTT. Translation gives CASSSGQGAGNTEAFF. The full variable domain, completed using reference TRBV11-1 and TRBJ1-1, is EAEVAQSPRYKITEKSQAVAFWCDPISGHATLYWYRQILGQGPELLVQFQDESVVDDSQLPKDRFSAERLKGVDSTLKIQPAELGDSAMYLCASSSGQGAGNTEAFFGQGTRLTVV.